This entry concerns a single TCR beta chain. The CDR3 totals 15 residues. Trimming removed 9 bases from V and 3 bases from J; junction bases left unmatched: 7. Germline V gene data show CDR1 as SNHLY and CDR2 as FYNNEI. TCRdb's table, derived via immunoSEQ multiplex PCR, lists solely in-frame clones and lacks some. The sample includes about 100,000 clones, approximately 91% of them seen just once. The data derive from a study of blood T cell repertoires in COVID-19. This chain joins TRBV2 and TRBJ2-1, with 11 nucleotides matching TRBD2. Sequencing used peripheral blood. This sequence was found in a woman aged 60-75 years with acute or convalescent COVID-19. The CDR3 sequence: CASPSGTSGYNEQFF. The CDR3 region has the DNA TGTGCCAGTCCTTCCGGGACTAGCGGCTACAATGAGCAGTTCTTC.